This note documents a single T cell receptor beta chain sequence. What it binds is not known. This entry comes from a study of OX40 agonist ivuxolimab in advanced cancers. Profiled with immunoSEQ multiplex PCR; TCRdb holds only in-frame clones, not every one. The data show about 70,000 clones, approximately 88% seen once. The germline gives CDR1 MNHNS, CDR2 SASEGT. CDR3 size: 16 residues. Trimming shortened V by 2 bases and J by 0 bases, and 13 bases separated the two germline ends. Overall study findings and caveats: In CD8+ T cells, expanded clones were on average more numerous than in CD4+.

The V and J genes are TRBV6-1 and TRBJ2-5; D may be TRBD1 (5 bases). The sequencing used CD4+ or CD8+ T cells sorted from blood, collected in a trial of the OX40 agonist ivuxolimab. This sequence was found in an adult with an advanced solid tumor such as melanoma, head and neck, liver or kidney cancer. CDR3 in amino acids: CASSESEYRYQETQYF. As DNA, the CDR3 is TGTGCCAGCAGTGAAAGTGAGTACAGGTACCAAGAGACCCAGTACTTC.